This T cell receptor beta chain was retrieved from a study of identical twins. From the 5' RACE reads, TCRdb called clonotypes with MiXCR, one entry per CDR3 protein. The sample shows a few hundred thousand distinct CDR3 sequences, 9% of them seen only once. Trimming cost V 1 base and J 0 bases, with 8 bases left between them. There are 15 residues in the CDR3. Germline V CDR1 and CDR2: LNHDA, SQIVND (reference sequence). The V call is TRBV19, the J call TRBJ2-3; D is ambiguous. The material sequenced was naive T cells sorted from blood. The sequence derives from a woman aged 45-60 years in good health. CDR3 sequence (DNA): TGTGCCAGTAGTATAGGTAGTACTAGCACAGATACGCAGTATTTT. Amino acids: CASSIGSTSTDTQYF.